These 14 T cell receptor beta chains share one sample of origin, sequenced in a study of CD8+ T cells in alopecia areata. The treatment is: oral pan-JAK inhibitor, 5-10 mg twice daily. Once RNA had been extracted, it was reverse transcribed into cDNA to act as the sequencing template. Sequencing used immunoSEQ multiplex PCR; TCRdb keeps in-frame clones, though not all of them. The sample lists 150,000 to 200,000 clones; 55% to 75% were seen once. The sample in question was CD4+ T cells sorted from blood, obtained at week 4, from a patient treated with tofacitinib. Receptor source: a human donor with alopecia areata.

The V call is TRBV30, the J call TRBJ1-2; D is uncertain. This CDR3 is 13 amino acids long. Germline V CDR1 and CDR2: GTSNPN, SVGIG (reference sequence). V lost 1 base and J lost 8, with 14 bases in between. Here the CDR3 reads CAWSAGLVHGYTF. CDR3 sequence (DNA): TGTGCCTGGAGTGCCGGACTGGTGCACGGCTACACCTTC.

The chain has TRBV5-1 and TRBJ1-6; D not certain. The V gene's germline CDR1 is SGHRS and CDR2 YFSETQ. V was trimmed by 0 bases and J by 7 bases, leaving 5 bases between them. The CDR3 is made up of 13 amino acids. The CDR3 bases are TGCGCCAGCAGCTTGGAGCGGAATTCACCCCTCCACTTT. Translating gives CASSLERNSPLHF. The variable domain in full, with the rest retrieved from reference TRBV5-1 and TRBJ1-6, is KAGVTQTPRYLIKTRGQQVTLSCSPISGHRSVSWYQQTPGQGLQFLFEYFSETQRNKGNFPGRFSGRQFSNSRSEMNVSTLELGDSALYLCASSLERNSPLHFGNGTRLTVT.

The V call is TRBV7-2, the J call TRBJ1-1, with D hard to call. The CDR3 contains 14 residues. Germline V gene lookup returns CDR1 SGHTA and CDR2 FQGNSA. V lost 6 bases to trimming and J lost 6 bases, with 17 bases between them. CDR3 region: CASSSSGFTPEAFF. Written as DNA, the CDR3 is TGTGCCAGCAGTTCGTCGGGGTTTACCCCTGAAGCTTTCTTT.

The chain couples TRBV4-2 to TRBJ2-1, with D possibly being TRBD1 (6 bases). The CDR3 extends over 15 amino acids. Deletions cut 2 bases from V and 5 bases from J, with 13 bases between. From germline, CDR1 is LGHNA and CDR2 YNFKEQ. The CDR3 protein is CASSQTRGNHNEQFF. Written as DNA, the CDR3 is TGTGCCAGCAGCCAAACGAGGGGGAACCACAATGAGCAGTTCTTC.

This chain connects TRBV29-1 to TRBJ2-5; 9 bases agree with TRBD1. CDR3 length equals 13 residues. Germline assignment: CDR1 SQVTM and CDR2 ANQGSEA. Unmatched junction bases numbered 5, after V lost 5 bases and J lost 4 bases. The CDR3 region is CSVSPQGAETQYF. The CDR3 DNA reads TGCAGCGTTTCCCCACAGGGGGCAGAGACCCAGTACTTC. Looking up the rest from reference TRBV29-1 and TRBJ2-5 gives the full variable domain: SAVISQKPSRDICQRGTSLTIQCQVDSQVTMMFWYRQQPGQSLTLIATANQGSEATYESGFVIDKFPISRPNLTFSTLTVSNMSPEDSSIYLCSVSPQGAETQYFGPGTRLLVL.

This chain connects TRBV7-2 to TRBJ2-5; TRBD2 is a possible D gene (6 bases). Germline V CDR1 and CDR2: SGHTA, FQGNSA. Trimming stripped 4 bases from V and 3 bases from J, with 15 bases between. This CDR3 contains 15 residues. CDR3 amino acids: CASSSTSYAKETQYF. CDR3 DNA: TGTGCCAGCAGCTCTACTAGCTACGCAAAAGAGACCCAGTACTTC.

This clone was counted a single time. The chain joins TRBV30 to TRBJ2-7, with D possibly matching TRBD2 (7 bases). This CDR3 contains 14 residues. V was trimmed by 4 bases and J by 2 bases, leaving 15 bases between them. Germline loops: CDR1 GTSNPN, CDR2 SVGIG (reference sequence). CDR3 residues: CAWKPGRGPYEQYF. The CDR3 nucleotides are TGTGCCTGGAAGCCGGGGCGGGGGCCCTACGAGCAGTACTTC.

The J gene is TRBJ2-5, the V gene TRBV5-1; TRBD2 aligns across 12 bases. The germline V gene encodes CDR1 SGHRS and CDR2 YFSETQ. The J segment lost 10 bases and the V segment lost 2 bases, leaving 9 bases of the junction unmatched. The CDR3 is made up of 15 amino acids. The CDR3 coding sequence is TGCGCCAGCAGCTTTGGACTAGCGGGGACGAGAGGCCAGTACTTC. Its protein product is CASSFGLAGTRGQYF.

J is TRBJ1-5 and V is TRBV27; 7 nucleotides agree with TRBD1. With V trimmed by 2 bases and J by 7 bases, 8 bases remained unmatched. The germline V gene has CDR1 MNHEY and CDR2 SMNVEV (reference sequence). There are 15 residues in the CDR3. In nucleotides, the CDR3 is TGTGCCAGCAGTTTAGTTCCGGGGGGACAGCAGCCCCAGCATTTT. It yields the protein CASSLVPGGQQPQHF.

The chain joins TRBV14 to TRBJ2-3, with D perhaps TRBD1 or TRBD2 (6 bases each). The CDR3 consists of 15 residues. The germline V and J ends were trimmed by 2 bases and 4 bases, with 13 bases remaining between them. Germline V CDR1 and CDR2: SGHDN, FVKESK. DNA of the CDR3: TGTGCCAGCAGCCAAAGGGGGGACGGTGCAGATACGCAGTATTTT. Translation gives CASSQRGDGADTQYF.

The chain carries TRBV7-9 and TRBJ2-4, with D unclear. The CDR3 runs 13 residues. Germline assignment: CDR1 SEHNR and CDR2 FQNEAQ (reference sequence). V lost 1 base, J lost 3 bases, and 4 bases lay in between. DNA of the CDR3: TGTGCCAGCAGCTTAGACCTCAAAAACATTCAGTACTTC. This gives the protein CASSLDLKNIQYF. Full variable domain (remainder filled in from reference TRBV7-9 and TRBJ2-4): DTGVSQNPRHKITKRGQNVTFRCDPISEHNRLYWYRQTLGQGPEFLTYFQNEAQLEKSRLLSDRFSAERPKGSFSTLEIQRTEQGDSAMYLCASSLDLKNIQYFGAGTRLSVL.

This sequence joins TRBV12-5 and TRBJ2-5; no clear D gene. CDR1 and CDR2 from the germline V gene are LGHNT and FRNRAP. The CDR3 has 12 amino acids. Trimming cost V 0 bases and J 5 bases, with 4 bases left between them. For the CDR3, the DNA is TGTGCTAGTGGTTTGGTACTGGAGACCCAGTACTTC. Protein product: CASGLVLETQYF.

The rearrangement links TRBV5-4 to TRBJ1-1; 8 nucleotides match TRBD1. Looked up from germline, CDR1 is SGHNT and CDR2 is YYREEE (reference sequence). This CDR3 contains 13 residues. Losses at the gene ends were 5 bases for V and 4 bases for J; bases not matched to a gene: 4. The CDR3 region is CASRDREGTEAFF. CDR3 DNA sequence: TGTGCCAGCAGGGACAGGGAGGGCACTGAAGCTTTCTTT.

The chain carries TRBV12-5 and TRBJ1-1, with TRBD1 matching 8 bases. The CDR3 runs to 16 residues. The J segment lost 4 bases and the V segment lost 7 bases, leaving 14 bases of the junction unmatched. From germline, CDR1 is LGHNT and CDR2 FRNRAP. For the CDR3, the DNA is TGTGCTAGTGCCTGGGGGACAGGCTTTAGGGGCACTGAAGCTTTCTTT. Encoded protein: CASAWGTGFRGTEAFF.